This T cell receptor (beta chain) was captured by sequencing in a study of cytomegalovirus exposure and HLA in healthy donors (TCRdb year 2017). As for the study more broadly: A later analysis indicated that the 100 to 150 validation repertoires were generated on the platform also employed for the 600 to 750 repertoires of the first cohort. The study aimed to test whether signatures of past pathogen exposure could be identified by cataloging public T cell receptors. In addition to the first cohort of approximately 670 subjects, a separate validation cohort of approximately 130 different subjects was used. The study combined high-throughput TCR immunosequencing, statistical association of individual TCRs with disease status, and machine learning to predict cytomegalovirus infection status. Study-wide conclusions, independent of this receptor: In a later analysis, TCRs clustered in the first cohort were found to also tend to co-occur in the 120 validation repertoires, with approximately 94% of cluster scores above 0. All 120 or so repertoires were used to score co-occurrence in the validation cohort in a later analysis, because that analysis had no HLA typing for the cohort. In both the original and validation cohorts, the classifier was reported to diagnose cytomegalovirus status with high specificity and sensitivity. A few of the identified cytomegalovirus-associated TCR beta chains were confirmed in vitro to be specific for cytomegalovirus antigens. Most TCR sequences were observed very rarely across donors, whereas some public TCRs were present in many individuals. The study listed 164 TCR beta chains as associated with cytomegalovirus. According to the authors, the approach could potentially be generalized to other disease states and immunological phenotypes.

Comments on this clone: It lacks a known antigen. Base qualities were left out, and no much larger clone turns up one base away.

The donors belonged to the validation cohort of around 110 subjects, which was separate from the 666-subject first cohort. The library was made by the immunoSEQ multiplex PCR assay. As for how the authors treated the data: To diagnose cytomegalovirus status from the catalog of TCR beta chain sequences, a statistical classification framework was built. The table comes from immuneACCESS by way of TCRdb, which keeps in-frame sequences with V and J called. Part of the clones is missing from these tables; in studies checked, under half for an unresolved V gene and the rest for unknown reasons. The DNA gave D and trimming, while V, J and clone size come from that table. Across this sample there are fewer than 200,000 clones, with under 90% seen only once. Of the sample, about a tenth falls within the top ten clones. The CDR3 has 14 amino acids, counting the end cysteine and phenylalanine. Only the CDR3 DNA stays, 42 bases, in frame from base 1. Per the germline V gene, SGHRS is the CDR1 and YFSETQ is the CDR2. Germline trimming amounts to 0 bases on V and 4 bases on J, with 2 as the count of junction bases outside the gene matches.

The TCR comes from a woman aged 18-29 years in good health and CMV-seropositive. Input material: PBMCs. The V and J segments used are TRBV5-1 and TRBJ2-7, with 9 bases matching TRBD2. The encoded CDR3 is CASSLALAGYEQYF. The DNA reads TGCGCCAGCAGCTTGGCCCTAGCGGGATACGAGCAGTACTTC.